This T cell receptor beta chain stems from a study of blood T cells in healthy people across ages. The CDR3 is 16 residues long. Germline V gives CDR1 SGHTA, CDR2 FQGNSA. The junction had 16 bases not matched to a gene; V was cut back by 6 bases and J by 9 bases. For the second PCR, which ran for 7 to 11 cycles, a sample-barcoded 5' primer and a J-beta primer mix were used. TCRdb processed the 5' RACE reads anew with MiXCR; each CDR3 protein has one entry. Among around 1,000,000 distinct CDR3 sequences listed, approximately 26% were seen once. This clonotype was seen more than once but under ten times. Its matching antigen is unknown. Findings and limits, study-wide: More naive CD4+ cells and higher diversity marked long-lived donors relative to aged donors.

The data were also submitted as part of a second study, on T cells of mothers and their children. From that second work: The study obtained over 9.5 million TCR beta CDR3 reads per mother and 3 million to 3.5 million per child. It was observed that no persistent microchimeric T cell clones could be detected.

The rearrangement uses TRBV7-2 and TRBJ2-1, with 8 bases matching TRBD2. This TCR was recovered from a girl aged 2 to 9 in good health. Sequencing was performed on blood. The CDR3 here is CASSPLAGVGFGEQFF. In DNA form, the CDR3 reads TGTGCCAGCAGTCCGCTAGCGGGCGTCGGTTTTGGTGAGCAGTTCTTC. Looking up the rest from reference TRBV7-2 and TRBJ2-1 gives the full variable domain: GAGVSQSPSNKVTEKGKDVELRCDPISGHTALYWYRQSLGQGLEFLIYFQGNSAPDKSGLPSDRFSAERTGGSVSTLTIQRTQQEDSAVYLCASSPLAGVGFGEQFFGPGTRLTVL.